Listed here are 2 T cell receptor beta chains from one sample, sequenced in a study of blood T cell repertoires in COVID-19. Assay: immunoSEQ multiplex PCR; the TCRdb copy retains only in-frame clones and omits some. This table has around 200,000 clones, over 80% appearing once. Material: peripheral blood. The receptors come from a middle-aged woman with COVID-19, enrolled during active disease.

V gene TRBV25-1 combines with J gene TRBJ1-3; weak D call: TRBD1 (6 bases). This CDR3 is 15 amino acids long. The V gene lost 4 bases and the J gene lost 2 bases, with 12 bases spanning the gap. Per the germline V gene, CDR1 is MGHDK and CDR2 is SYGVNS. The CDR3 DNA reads TGTGCCAGCAGTGCCCTTGGGGGCACTGGAAACACCATATATTTT. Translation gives CASSALGGTGNTIYF.

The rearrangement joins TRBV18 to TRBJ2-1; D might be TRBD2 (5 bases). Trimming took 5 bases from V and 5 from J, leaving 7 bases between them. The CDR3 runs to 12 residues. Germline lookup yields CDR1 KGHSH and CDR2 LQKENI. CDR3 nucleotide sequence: TGTGCCAGCTCAATGAGGGACAATGAGCAGTTCTTC. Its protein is CASSMRDNEQFF. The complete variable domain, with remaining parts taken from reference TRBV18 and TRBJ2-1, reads NAGVMQNPRHLVRRRGQEARLRCSPMKGHSHVYWYRQLPEEGLKFMVYLQKENIIDESGMPKERFSAEFPKEGPSILRIQQVVRGDSAAYFCASSMRDNEQFFGPGTRLTVL.